Listed below are T cell receptor beta chains from one sample, sequenced in a study of T cell changes during pregnancy in multiple sclerosis. The assay was immunoSEQ multiplex PCR, and TCRdb's table has in-frame clones only and misses some. Of about 40,000 clones in the sample, over 85% were seen once. The sample in question was peripheral blood, obtained before pregnancy. These receptors were obtained from a female donor with multiple sclerosis, enrolled in a pregnancy study. Both conserved end residues are part of each CDR3. D genes are given only for firm matches. Clone size is not always given. Where it is, it says once, few, many or a class for expanded clones.

clone size: NA; CDR3 length: 16; V gene: TRBV7-6; J gene: TRBJ2-2; D gene: TRBD2; CDR3 protein: CASSLNSGSGTGELFF; CDR3 DNA: TGTGCCAGCAGCTTGAATAGCGGGAGTGGCACCGGGGAGCTGTTTTTT
clone size: NA; CDR3 length: 14; V gene: TRBV5-1; J gene: TRBJ2-5; D gene: TRBD1; CDR3 protein: CASSPGTDQETQYF; CDR3 DNA: TGCGCCAGCAGCCCCGGGACAGACCAAGAGACCCAGTACTTC
clone size: NA; CDR3 length: 13; V gene: TRBV19; J gene: TRBJ1-1; D gene: NA; CDR3 protein: CASSIDNKFEAFF; CDR3 DNA: TGTGCCAGTAGTATAGATAATAAATTTGAAGCTTTCTTT
clone size: NA; CDR3 length: 17; V gene: TRBV12-5; J gene: TRBJ2-7; D gene: NA; CDR3 protein: CASGLVLRDSNSYEQYF; CDR3 DNA: TGTGCTAGTGGTTTGGTCCTCCGGGACTCAAACTCCTACGAGCAGTACTTC
clone size: NA; CDR3 length: 13; V gene: TRBV10-3; J gene: TRBJ2-1; D gene: TRBD2; CDR3 protein: CANSGRAGNEQFF; CDR3 DNA: TGTGCCAATAGCGGGAGGGCGGGTAATGAGCAGTTCTTC
clone size: NA; CDR3 length: 17; V gene: TRBV18; J gene: TRBJ2-1; D gene: TRBD2; CDR3 protein: CASSPRFPSGTYNEQFF; CDR3 DNA: TGTGCCAGCTCACCAAGGTTTCCTAGCGGGACGTACAATGAGCAGTTCTTC
clone size: NA; CDR3 length: 13; V gene: TRBV10-2; J gene: TRBJ1-4; D gene: TRBD1; CDR3 protein: CASRQGINEKLFF; CDR3 DNA: TGCGCCAGCAGACAGGGGATTAATGAAAAACTGTTTTTT
clone size: NA; CDR3 length: 15; V gene: TRBV29-1; J gene: TRBJ2-7; D gene: TRBD1; CDR3 protein: CSVEDRDRLAYEQYF; CDR3 DNA: TGCAGCGTTGAAGACAGGGACAGGCTCGCCTACGAGCAGTACTTC
clone size: NA; CDR3 length: 15; V gene: TRBV10-1; J gene: TRBJ1-5; D gene: TRBD1; CDR3 protein: CASSESSGGGQPQHF; CDR3 DNA: TGCGCCAGCAGTGAGTCATCAGGGGGCGGCCAGCCCCAGCATTTT
clone size: NA; CDR3 length: 13; V gene: TRBV28; J gene: TRBJ2-7; D gene: TRBD1; CDR3 protein: CASSTGASYEQYF; CDR3 DNA: TGTGCCAGCAGTACAGGGGCCAGCTACGAGCAGTACTTC
clone size: NA; CDR3 length: 14; V gene: TRBV28; J gene: TRBJ1-1; D gene: NA; CDR3 protein: CASTGDSKNTEAFF; CDR3 DNA: TGTGCCAGCACCGGAGACAGTAAGAACACTGAAGCTTTCTTT
clone size: NA; CDR3 length: 12; V gene: TRBV29-1; J gene: TRBJ2-7; D gene: TRBD2; CDR3 protein: CSVRGAWYEQYF; CDR3 DNA: TGCAGCGTGCGGGGGGCGTGGTACGAGCAGTACTTC
clone size: NA; CDR3 length: 14; V gene: TRBV28; J gene: TRBJ2-2; D gene: NA; CDR3 protein: CASRLPGQYGELFF; CDR3 DNA: TGTGCCAGCAGACTTCCTGGACAGTACGGGGAGCTGTTTTTT
clone size: once; CDR3 length: 15; V gene: TRBV6-5; J gene: TRBJ2-5; D gene: TRBD2; CDR3 protein: CASSRGLAGRETQYF; CDR3 DNA: TGTGCCAGCAGCCGAGGACTAGCGGGAAGGGAGACCCAGTACTTC
clone size: NA; CDR3 length: 16; V gene: TRBV19; J gene: TRBJ1-1; D gene: NA; CDR3 protein: CASSIDLGGYLTEAFF; CDR3 DNA: TGTGCCAGTAGTATAGATTTGGGCGGGTACCTCACTGAAGCTTTCTTT
clone size: NA; CDR3 length: 14; V gene: TRBV6-1; J gene: TRBJ1-6; D gene: NA; CDR3 protein: CASSDAGDYSPLHF; CDR3 DNA: TGTGCCAGCAGCGACGCCGGGGATTATTCACCCCTCCACTTT
clone size: NA; CDR3 length: 15; V gene: TRBV4-3; J gene: TRBJ2-7; D gene: NA; CDR3 protein: CASSQAPGADYEQYF; CDR3 DNA: TGCGCCAGCAGCCAAGCTCCGGGAGCGGACTACGAGCAGTACTTC
clone size: NA; CDR3 length: 16; V gene: TRBV30; J gene: TRBJ1-5; D gene: NA; CDR3 protein: CAWSLPVRDSNQPQHF; CDR3 DNA: TGTGCCTGGAGTCTTCCCGTCCGCGATAGCAATCAGCCCCAGCATTTT
clone size: NA; CDR3 length: 12; V gene: TRBV28; J gene: TRBJ2-3; D gene: NA; CDR3 protein: CAAGRRTDTQYF; CDR3 DNA: TGTGCCGCGGGCAGGCGCACAGATACGCAGTATTTT
clone size: NA; CDR3 length: 13; V gene: TRBV11-3; J gene: TRBJ1-1; D gene: NA; CDR3 protein: CASSLQGKTEAFF; CDR3 DNA: TGTGCCAGCAGCTTACAGGGTAAGACTGAAGCTTTCTTT
clone size: once; CDR3 length: 10; V gene: TRBV20-1; J gene: TRBJ2-1; D gene: NA; CDR3 protein: CSARNSEQFF; CDR3 DNA: TGCAGTGCTAGAAACAGCGAGCAGTTCTTC
clone size: NA; CDR3 length: 14; V gene: TRBV10-3; J gene: TRBJ2-7; D gene: TRBD1; CDR3 protein: CAIREDRGRDEQYF; CDR3 DNA: TGTGCCATCAGGGAGGACAGGGGGCGCGATGAGCAGTACTTC
clone size: NA; CDR3 length: 13; V gene: TRBV2; J gene: TRBJ2-7; D gene: NA; CDR3 protein: CASRVDGSYEQYF; CDR3 DNA: TGTGCCAGCAGGGTAGACGGGTCGTACGAGCAGTACTTC
clone size: NA; CDR3 length: 17; V gene: TRBV7-2; J gene: TRBJ2-7; D gene: NA; CDR3 protein: CASSLGPTASVRGEQYF; CDR3 DNA: TGTGCCAGCAGCTTAGGACCCACCGCAAGCGTTCGTGGCGAGCAGTACTTC
clone size: NA; CDR3 length: 14; V gene: TRBV7-2; J gene: TRBJ2-7; D gene: TRBD2; CDR3 protein: CASSRTSGTYEQYF; CDR3 DNA: TGTGCCAGCAGCCGGACTAGCGGTACCTACGAGCAGTACTTC